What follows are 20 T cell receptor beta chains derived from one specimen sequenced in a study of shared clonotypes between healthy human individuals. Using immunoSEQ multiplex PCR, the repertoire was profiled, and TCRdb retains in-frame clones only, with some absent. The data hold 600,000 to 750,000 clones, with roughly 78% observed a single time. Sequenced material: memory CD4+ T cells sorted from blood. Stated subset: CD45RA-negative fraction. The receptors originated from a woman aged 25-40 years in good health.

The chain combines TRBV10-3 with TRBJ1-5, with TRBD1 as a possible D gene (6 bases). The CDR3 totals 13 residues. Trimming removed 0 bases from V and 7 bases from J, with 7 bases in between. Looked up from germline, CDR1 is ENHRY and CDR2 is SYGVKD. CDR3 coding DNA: TGTGCCATCAGTGAGTCGCAGGGGCAGCCCCAGCATTTT. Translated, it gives CAISESQGQPQHF.

CDR3 in amino acids: CASSLEDFTDTQYF. CDR3 nucleotides: TGCGCCAGCAGCTTGGAGGACTTCACAGATACGCAGTATTTT. V and J are TRBV5-1 and TRBJ2-3; D perhaps matches TRBD2 (5 bases). V was trimmed by 0 bases and J by 2 bases, leaving 7 bases between them. The CDR3 runs 14 residues. Germline V gene lookup returns CDR1 SGHRS and CDR2 YFSETQ.

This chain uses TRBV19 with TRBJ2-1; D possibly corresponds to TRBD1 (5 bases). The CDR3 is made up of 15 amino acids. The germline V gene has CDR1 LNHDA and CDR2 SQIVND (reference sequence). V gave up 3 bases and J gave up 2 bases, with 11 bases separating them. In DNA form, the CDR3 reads TGTGCCAGTAGTATTAAAGGGGTTCCCTACAATGAGCAGTTCTTC. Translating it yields CASSIKGVPYNEQFF.

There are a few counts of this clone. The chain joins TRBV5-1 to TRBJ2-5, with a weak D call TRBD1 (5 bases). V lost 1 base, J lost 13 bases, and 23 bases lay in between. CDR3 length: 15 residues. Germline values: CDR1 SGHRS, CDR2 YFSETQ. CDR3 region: CASSLISGLGSSPYF. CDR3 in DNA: TGCGCCAGCAGCTTGATTTCAGGGCTCGGGTCTTCCCCGTACTTC.

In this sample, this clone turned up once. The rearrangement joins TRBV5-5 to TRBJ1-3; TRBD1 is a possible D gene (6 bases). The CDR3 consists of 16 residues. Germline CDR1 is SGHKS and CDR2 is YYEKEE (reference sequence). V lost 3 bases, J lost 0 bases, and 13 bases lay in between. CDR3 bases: TGTGCCAGCAGCTGGGACGGACAGTACTCTGGAAACACCATATATTTT. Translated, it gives CASSWDGQYSGNTIYF.

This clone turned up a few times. CDR3 sequence: CSTNGVRNTEAFF. The DNA of the CDR3 is TGCAGCACAAATGGGGTGAGGAACACTGAAGCTTTCTTT. This chain links TRBV29-1 with TRBJ1-1; no clear D. Germline lookup yields CDR1 SQVTM and CDR2 ANQGSEA. Trimming cost V 8 bases and J 1 base, with 14 bases left between them. CDR3 length equals 13 residues.

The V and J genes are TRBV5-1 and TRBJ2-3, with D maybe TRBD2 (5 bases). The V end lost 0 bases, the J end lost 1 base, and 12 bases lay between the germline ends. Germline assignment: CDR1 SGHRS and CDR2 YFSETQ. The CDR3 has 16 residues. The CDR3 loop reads CASSLGVDLRTDTQYF. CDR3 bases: TGCGCCAGCAGCTTGGGTGTGGACTTGCGCACAGATACGCAGTATTTT.

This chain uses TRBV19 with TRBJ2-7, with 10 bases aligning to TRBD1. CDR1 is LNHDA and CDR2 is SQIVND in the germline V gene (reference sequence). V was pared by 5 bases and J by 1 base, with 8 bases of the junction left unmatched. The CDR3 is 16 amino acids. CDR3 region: CASSRDRGSPSYEQYF. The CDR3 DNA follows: TGTGCCAGTAGTCGGGACAGGGGCTCCCCGTCCTACGAGCAGTACTTC.

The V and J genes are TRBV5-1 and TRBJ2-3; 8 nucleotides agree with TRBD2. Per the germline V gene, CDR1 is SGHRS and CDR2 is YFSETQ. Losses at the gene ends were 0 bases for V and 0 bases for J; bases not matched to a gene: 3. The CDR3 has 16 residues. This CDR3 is CASSLAVAGSTDTQYF. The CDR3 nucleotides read TGCGCCAGCAGCTTGGCAGTAGCGGGAAGCACAGATACGCAGTATTTT.

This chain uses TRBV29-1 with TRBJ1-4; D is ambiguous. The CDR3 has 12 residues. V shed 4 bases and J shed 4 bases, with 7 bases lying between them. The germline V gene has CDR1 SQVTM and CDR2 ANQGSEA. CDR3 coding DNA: TGCAGCGTTGGGCGGGTTAATGAAAAACTGTTTTTT. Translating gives CSVGRVNEKLFF.

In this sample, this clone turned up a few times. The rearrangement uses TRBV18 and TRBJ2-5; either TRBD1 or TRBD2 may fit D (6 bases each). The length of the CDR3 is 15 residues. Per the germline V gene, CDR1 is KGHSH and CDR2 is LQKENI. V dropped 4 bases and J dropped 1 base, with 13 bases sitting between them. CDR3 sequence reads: CASSLTGGAQETQYF. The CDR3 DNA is TGTGCCAGCTCACTGACAGGAGGGGCCCAAGAGACCCAGTACTTC.

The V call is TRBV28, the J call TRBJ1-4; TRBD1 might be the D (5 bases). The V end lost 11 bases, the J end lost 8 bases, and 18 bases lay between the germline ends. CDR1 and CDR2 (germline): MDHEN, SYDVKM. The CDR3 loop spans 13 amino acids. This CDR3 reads CAAGVGAREKLFF. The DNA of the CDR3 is TGTGCCGCGGGGGTCGGGGCTCGGGAAAAACTGTTTTTT.

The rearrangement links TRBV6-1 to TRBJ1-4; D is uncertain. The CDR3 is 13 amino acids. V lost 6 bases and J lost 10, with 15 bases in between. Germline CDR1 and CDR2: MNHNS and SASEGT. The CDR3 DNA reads TGTGCCAGCAGAGACACGGATTTAGGAAAACTGTTTTTT. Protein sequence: CASRDTDLGKLFF.

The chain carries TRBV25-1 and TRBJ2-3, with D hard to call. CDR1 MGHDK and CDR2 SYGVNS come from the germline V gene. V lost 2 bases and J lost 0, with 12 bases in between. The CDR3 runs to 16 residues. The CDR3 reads CASSEGVRPSTDTQYF. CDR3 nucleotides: TGTGCCAGCAGTGAAGGCGTCAGGCCTAGCACAGATACGCAGTATTTT.

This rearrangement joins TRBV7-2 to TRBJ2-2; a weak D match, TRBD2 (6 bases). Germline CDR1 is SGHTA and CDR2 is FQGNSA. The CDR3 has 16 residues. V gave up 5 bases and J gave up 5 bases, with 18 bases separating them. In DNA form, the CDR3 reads TGTGCCAGCAGCCCGAAGGCCGGTGCGGGAACCGGGGAGCTGTTTTTT. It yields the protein CASSPKAGAGTGELFF. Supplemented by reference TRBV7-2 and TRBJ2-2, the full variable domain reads GAGVSQSPSNKVTEKGKDVELRCDPISGHTALYWYRQSLGQGLEFLIYFQGNSAPDKSGLPSDRFSAERTGGSVSTLTIQRTQQEDSAVYLCASSPKAGAGTGELFFGEGSRLTVL.

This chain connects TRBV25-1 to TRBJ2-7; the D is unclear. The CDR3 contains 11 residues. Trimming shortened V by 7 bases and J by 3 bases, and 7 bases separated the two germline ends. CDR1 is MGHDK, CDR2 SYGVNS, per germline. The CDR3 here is CASTQSYEQYF. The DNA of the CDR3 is TGTGCCAGCACTCAAAGCTACGAGCAGTACTTC.

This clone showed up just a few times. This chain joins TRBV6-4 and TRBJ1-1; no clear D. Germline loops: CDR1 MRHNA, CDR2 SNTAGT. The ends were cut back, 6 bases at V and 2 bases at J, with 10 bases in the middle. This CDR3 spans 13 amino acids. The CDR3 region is CASSDTVNTEAFF. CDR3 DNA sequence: TGTGCCAGCAGCGACACAGTAAACACTGAAGCTTTCTTT.

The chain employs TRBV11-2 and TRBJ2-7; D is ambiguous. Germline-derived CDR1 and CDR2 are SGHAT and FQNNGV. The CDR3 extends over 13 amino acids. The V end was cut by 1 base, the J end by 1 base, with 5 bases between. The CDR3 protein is CASSLGTSYEQYF. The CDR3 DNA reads TGTGCCAGCAGCTTAGGTACATCCTACGAGCAGTACTTC.

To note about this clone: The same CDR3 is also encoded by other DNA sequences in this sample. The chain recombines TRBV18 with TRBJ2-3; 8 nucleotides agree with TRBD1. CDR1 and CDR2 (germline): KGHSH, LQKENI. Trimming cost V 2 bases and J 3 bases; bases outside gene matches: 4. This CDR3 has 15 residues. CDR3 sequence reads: CASSPRTGSTDTQYF. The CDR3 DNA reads TGTGCCAGCTCACCAAGGACAGGGTCGACAGATACGCAGTATTTT.

The chain's CDR3 is CASSFRTEANYGYTF. CDR3 sequence (DNA): TGTGCCAGCAGTTTTCGGACGGAAGCTAACTATGGCTACACCTTC. The chain joins TRBV28 to TRBJ1-2, with D uncertain. Germline loops: CDR1 MDHEN, CDR2 SYDVKM. This CDR3 has 15 residues. V shed 3 bases and J shed 0 bases, with 11 bases lying between them.